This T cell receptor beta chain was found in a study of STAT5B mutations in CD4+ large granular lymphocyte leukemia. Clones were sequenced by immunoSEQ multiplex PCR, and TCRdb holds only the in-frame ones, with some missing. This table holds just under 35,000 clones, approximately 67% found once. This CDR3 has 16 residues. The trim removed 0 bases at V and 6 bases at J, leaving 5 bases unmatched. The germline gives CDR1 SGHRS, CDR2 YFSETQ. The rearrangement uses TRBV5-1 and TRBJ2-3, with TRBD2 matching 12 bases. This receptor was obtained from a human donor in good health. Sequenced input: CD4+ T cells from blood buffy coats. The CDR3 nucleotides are TGCGCCAGCAGCTTGGTTCTAGCGGGGGGGGGCGATACGCAGTATTTT. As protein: CASSLVLAGGGDTQYF.